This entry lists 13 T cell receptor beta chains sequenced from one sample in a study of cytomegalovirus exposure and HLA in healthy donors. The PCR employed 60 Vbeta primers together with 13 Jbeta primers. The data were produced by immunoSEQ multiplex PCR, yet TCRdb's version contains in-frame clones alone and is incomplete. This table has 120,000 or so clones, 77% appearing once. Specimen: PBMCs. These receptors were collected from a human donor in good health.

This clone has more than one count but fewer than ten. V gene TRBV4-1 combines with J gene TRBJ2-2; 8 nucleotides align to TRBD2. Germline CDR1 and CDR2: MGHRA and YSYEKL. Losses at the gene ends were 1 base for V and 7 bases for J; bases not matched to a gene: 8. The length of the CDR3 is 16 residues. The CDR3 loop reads CASSQGVGTRGGELFF. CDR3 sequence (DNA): TGCGCCAGCAGCCAAGGAGTGGGGACTAGAGGCGGGGAGCTGTTTTTT.

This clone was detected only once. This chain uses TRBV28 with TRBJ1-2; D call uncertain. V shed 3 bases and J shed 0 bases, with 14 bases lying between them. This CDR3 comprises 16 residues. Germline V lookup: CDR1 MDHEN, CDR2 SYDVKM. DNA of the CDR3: TGTGCCAGCAGTTTTGTTCCGGAGGATTCTAACTATGGCTACACCTTC. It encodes CASSFVPEDSNYGYTF.

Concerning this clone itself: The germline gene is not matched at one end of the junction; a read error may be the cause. CDR3: CSSSLVWQGGSGNTIYF. The DNA for the CDR3 is TGTTCCAGCAGCTTAGTGTGGCAGGGAGGGTCTGGAAACACCATATATTTT. V usage is TRBV7-9 and J usage is TRBJ1-3, with D possibly TRBD1 on 5 matching bases. Germline CDR1 is SEHNR and CDR2 is FQNEAQ (reference sequence). The CDR3 has 17 amino acids.

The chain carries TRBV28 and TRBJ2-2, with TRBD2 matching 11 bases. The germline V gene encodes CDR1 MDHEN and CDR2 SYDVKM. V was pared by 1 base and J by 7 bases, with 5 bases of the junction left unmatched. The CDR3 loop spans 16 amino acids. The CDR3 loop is CASSLYLAGGHGELFF. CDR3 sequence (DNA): TGTGCCAGCAGTTTATATTTAGCGGGAGGGCACGGGGAGCTGTTTTTT.

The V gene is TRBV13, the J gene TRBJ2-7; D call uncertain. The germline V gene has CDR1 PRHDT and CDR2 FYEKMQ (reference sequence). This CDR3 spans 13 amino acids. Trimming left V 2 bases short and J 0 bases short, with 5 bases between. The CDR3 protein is CASSLQDSYEQYF. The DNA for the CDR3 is TGTGCCAGCAGCTTACAGGACTCCTACGAGCAGTACTTC.

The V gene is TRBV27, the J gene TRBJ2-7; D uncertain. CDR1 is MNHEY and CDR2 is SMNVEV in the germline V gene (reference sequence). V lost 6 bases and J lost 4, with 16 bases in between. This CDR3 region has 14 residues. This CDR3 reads CASSTGNERYEQYF. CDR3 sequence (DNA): TGTGCCAGCAGCACCGGTAATGAGAGGTACGAGCAGTACTTC.

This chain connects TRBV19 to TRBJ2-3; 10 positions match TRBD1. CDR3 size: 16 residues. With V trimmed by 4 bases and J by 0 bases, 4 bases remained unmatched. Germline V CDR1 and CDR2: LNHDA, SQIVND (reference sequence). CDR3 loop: CASSRGTGASTDTQYF. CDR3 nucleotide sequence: TGTGCCAGTAGTAGGGGGACAGGGGCAAGCACAGATACGCAGTATTTT.

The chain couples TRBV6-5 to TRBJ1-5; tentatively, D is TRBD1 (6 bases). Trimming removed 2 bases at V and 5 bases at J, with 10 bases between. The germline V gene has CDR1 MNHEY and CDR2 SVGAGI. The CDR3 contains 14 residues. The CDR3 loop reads CASSYGRTDQPQHF. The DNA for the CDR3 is TGTGCCAGCAGTTACGGGCGGACAGATCAGCCCCAGCATTTT.

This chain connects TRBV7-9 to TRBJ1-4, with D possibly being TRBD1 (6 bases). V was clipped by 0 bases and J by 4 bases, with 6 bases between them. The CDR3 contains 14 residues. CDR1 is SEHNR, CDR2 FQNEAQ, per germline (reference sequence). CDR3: CASSLAQGNEKLFF. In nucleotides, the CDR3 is TGTGCCAGCAGCTTAGCACAGGGTAATGAAAAACTGTTTTTT.

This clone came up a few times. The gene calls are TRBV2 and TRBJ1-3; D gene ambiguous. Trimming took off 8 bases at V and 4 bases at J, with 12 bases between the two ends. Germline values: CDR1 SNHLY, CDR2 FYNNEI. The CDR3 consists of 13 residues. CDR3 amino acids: CASRTVTGNTIYF. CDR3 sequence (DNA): TGTGCCAGCCGGACTGTAACCGGAAACACCATATATTTT.

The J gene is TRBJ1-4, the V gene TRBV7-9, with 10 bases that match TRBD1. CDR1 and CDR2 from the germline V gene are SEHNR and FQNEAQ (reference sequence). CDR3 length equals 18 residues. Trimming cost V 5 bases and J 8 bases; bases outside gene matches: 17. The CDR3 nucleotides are TGTGCCAGCAGCCCCCTGGTCCCGGGACAGGGGAGGTGGGAAAAACTGTTTTTT. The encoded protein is CASSPLVPGQGRWEKLFF.

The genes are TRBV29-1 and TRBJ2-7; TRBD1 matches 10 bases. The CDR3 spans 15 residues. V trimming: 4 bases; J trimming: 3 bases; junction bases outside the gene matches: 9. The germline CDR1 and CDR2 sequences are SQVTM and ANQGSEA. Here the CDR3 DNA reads TGCAGCGTTGTGGGACAGGGGATAAGGAACTACGAGCAGTACTTC. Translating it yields CSVVGQGIRNYEQYF.

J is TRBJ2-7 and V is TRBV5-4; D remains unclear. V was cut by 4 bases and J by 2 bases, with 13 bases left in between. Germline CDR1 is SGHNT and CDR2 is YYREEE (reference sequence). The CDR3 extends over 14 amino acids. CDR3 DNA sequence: TGTGCCAGCAGCCCTGGTCCTCCTACCTACGAGCAGTACTTC. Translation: CASSPGPPTYEQYF. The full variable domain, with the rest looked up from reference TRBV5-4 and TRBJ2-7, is ETGVTQSPTHLIKTRGQQVTLRCSSQSGHNTVSWYQQALGQGPQFIFQYYREEENGRGNFPPRFSGLQFPNYSSELNVNALELDDSALYLCASSPGPPTYEQYFGPGTRLTVT.